This is a list of T cell receptor beta chains from one sample in a study of Graves' ophthalmopathy and Graves' hyperthyroidism. TCRdb passed the multiplex PCR reads through MiXCR, listing each CDR3 protein once. The sample lists 600,000 to 650,000 distinct CDR3 sequences; 20% to 25% were seen once. The material sequenced was peripheral blood. Receptors were obtained from a woman under 30 with stable Graves' hyperthyroidism. Some clones in this sample may be carry-over from other donors' samples. Each CDR3 is given with its conserved first and last residue. The D gene is left open where the match is weak. The size field is filled for only some rows; it gives once, few, many or a size class.

D: NA
size: NA
V: TRBV11-2
J: TRBJ1-1
CDR3: CASSLGDRSQAFF
DNA: TGTGCCAGCAGCTTAGGAGACAGGTCTCAAGCTTTCTTT

D: NA
size: many
V: TRBV2
J: TRBJ2-6
CDR3: CASSPSAVSSGANVLTF
DNA: TGTGCCAGCAGCCCTAGCGCCGTTAGCTCTGGGGCCAACGTCCTGACTTTC

D: NA
size: few
V: TRBV12-3/TRBV12-4
J: TRBJ2-2
CDR3: CASSLSTGELCF
DNA: TGTGCCAGCAGTTTATCCACCGGGGAGCTGTGTTTT

D: TRBD1
size: many
V: TRBV19
J: TRBJ1-5
CDR3: CASSISTGVQPQHF
DNA: TGTGCCAGTAGTATTTCCACAGGGGTTCAGCCCCAGCATTTT

D: NA
size: few
V: TRBV29-1
J: TRBJ1-2
CDR3: CSVDGRSYGYTF
DNA: TGCAGCGTTGACGGCAGAAGCTATGGCTACACCTTC

D: NA
size: many
V: TRBV6-1
J: TRBJ1-1
CDR3: CASSEDRRMNTEAFF
DNA: TGTGCCAGCAGTGAAGACAGGCGAATGAACACTGAAGCTTTCTTT

D: TRBD2
size: few
V: TRBV30
J: TRBJ2-2
CDR3: CAWSGNLAGTSGTGELFF
DNA: TGTGCCTGGAGTGGAAATCTAGCGGGGACAAGTGGCACCGGGGAGCTGTTTTTT

D: TRBD2
size: NA
V: TRBV7-8
J: TRBJ2-5
CDR3: CASSLAWSSGSGYQETQYF
DNA: TGTGCCAGCAGCTTAGCGTGGTCTAGCGGGAGCGGGTACCAAGAGACCCAGTACTTC

D: NA
size: many
V: TRBV2
J: TRBJ1-1
CDR3: CASRAGGAEAFF
DNA: TGTGCCAGCAGAGCCGGGGGGGCTGAAGCTTTCTTT

D: NA
size: NA
V: TRBV7-2
J: TRBJ2-5
CDR3: CASSSWGGAQETQYF
DNA: TGTGCCAGCAGCTCCTGGGGGGGGGCCCAAGAGACCCAGTACTTC

D: TRBD1
size: many
V: TRBV3-1
J: TRBJ2-7
CDR3: CASRDRDSYEQYF
DNA: TGTGCCAGCAGGGACAGGGATTCCTACGAGCAGTACTTC

D: TRBD2
size: NA
V: TRBV28
J: TRBJ2-7
CDR3: CASPAGGLSYEQYF
DNA: TGTGCCAGCCCGGCGGGGGGCCTCTCCTACGAGCAGTACTTC

D: TRBD2
size: NA
V: TRBV10-3
J: TRBJ2-7
CDR3: CAISERLAGEYEQYF
DNA: TGTGCCATCAGTGAACGACTAGCGGGAGAGTACGAGCAGTACTTC

D: NA
size: many
V: TRBV19
J: TRBJ1-5
CDR3: CASSIGGNQPQHF
DNA: TGTGCCAGCAGTATAGGGGGCAATCAGCCCCAGCATTTT

D: TRBD1
size: NA
V: TRBV5-8
J: TRBJ1-5
CDR3: CASSWTGRGNQPQHF
DNA: TGTGCCAGCAGCTGGACAGGGAGAGGCAATCAGCCCCAGCATTTT